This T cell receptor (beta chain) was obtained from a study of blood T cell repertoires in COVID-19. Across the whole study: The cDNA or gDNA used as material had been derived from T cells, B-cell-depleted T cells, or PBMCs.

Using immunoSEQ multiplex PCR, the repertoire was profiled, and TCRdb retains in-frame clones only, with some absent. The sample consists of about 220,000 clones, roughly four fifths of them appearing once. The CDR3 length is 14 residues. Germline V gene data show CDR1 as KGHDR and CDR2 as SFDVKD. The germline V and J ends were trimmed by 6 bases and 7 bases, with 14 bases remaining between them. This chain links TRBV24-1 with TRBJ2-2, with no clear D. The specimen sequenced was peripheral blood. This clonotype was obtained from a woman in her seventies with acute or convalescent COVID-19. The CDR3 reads CATSISTSGGELFF. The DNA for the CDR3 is TGTGCCACCAGTATTTCCACGAGTGGCGGGGAGCTGTTTTTT.